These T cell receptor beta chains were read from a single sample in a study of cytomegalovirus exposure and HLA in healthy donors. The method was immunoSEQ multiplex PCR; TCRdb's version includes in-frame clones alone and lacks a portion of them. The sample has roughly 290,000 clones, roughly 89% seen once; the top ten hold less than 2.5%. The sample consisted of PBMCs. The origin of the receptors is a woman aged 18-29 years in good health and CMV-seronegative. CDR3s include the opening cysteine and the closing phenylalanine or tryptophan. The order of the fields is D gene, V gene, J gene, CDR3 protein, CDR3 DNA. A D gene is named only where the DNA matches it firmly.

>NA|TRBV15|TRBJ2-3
CATSRSTPDTQYF
TGTGCCACCAGCAGATCCACTCCAGATACGCAGTATTTT
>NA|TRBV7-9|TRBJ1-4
CSSSLGGYGEKLFF
TGTTCCAGCAGCTTAGGAGGGTACGGCGAAAAACTGTTTTTT
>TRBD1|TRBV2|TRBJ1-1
CASSLWTGGADEAFF
TGTGCCAGCAGTTTATGGACAGGGGGAGCGGATGAAGCTTTCTTT
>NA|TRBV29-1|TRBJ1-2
CSVEETGAPNYGYTF
TGCAGCGTTGAAGAAACGGGAGCCCCAAACTATGGCTACACCTTC
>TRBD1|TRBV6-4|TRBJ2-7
CASSDVKGAGSYEQYF
TGTGCCAGCAGTGACGTCAAGGGGGCTGGCTCCTACGAGCAGTACTTC
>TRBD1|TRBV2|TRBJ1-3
CASSEALQGGRTGNTIYF
TGTGCCAGCAGTGAAGCGCTTCAGGGGGGAAGGACTGGAAACACCATATATTTT
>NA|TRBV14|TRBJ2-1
CASSQANKAGEQFF
TGTGCCAGCAGCCAGGCTAATAAGGCAGGTGAGCAGTTCTTC
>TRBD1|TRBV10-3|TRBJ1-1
CASATGEVTEAFF
TGTGCCTCGGCGACAGGGGAGGTTACTGAAGCTTTCTTT
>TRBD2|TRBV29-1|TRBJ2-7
CSVSLGGGGRNEQYF
TGCAGCGTGAGCTTGGGCGGCGGGGGGAGAAACGAGCAGTACTTC
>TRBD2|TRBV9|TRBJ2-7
CASSQSSGGASEQYF
TGTGCCAGCAGCCAATCAAGCGGGGGGGCGTCCGAGCAGTACTTC
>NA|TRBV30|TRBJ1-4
CAWSGAEQGLFF
TGTGCCTGGAGTGGAGCCGAACAGGGTCTGTTTTTT